The clone carrying this T cell receptor (beta chain) was observed many times. This specimen comes from a study of T cells in Graves' hyperthyroidism and ophthalmopathy. RNA transcripts were the template for amplifying TCR beta CDR3 regions. First-round RT-PCR targeting the TCR CDR3 was performed with the HTBI primer set. MiXCR, applied by TCRdb to the multiplex PCR reads, yields one record per CDR3 protein. The sample contains some 570,000 distinct CDR3 sequences, roughly 18% of which appear only once. Germline trimming cut 4 bases from V and 5 bases from J; bases unmatched to any gene: 2. Germline assignment: CDR1 KGHDR and CDR2 SFDVKD. This CDR3 spans 15 amino acids. Ophthalmopathy cases scored 3 or more on the Clinical Activity Score and 4 or more on NOSPECS grade, with duration below 3 months. Exclusion of patients followed from uncontrolled infection, other autoimmune disease, pregnancy or lactation.

This sequence was found in a young woman with Graves' ophthalmopathy. Material for sequencing was blood. V gene TRBV24-1 combines with J gene TRBJ2-1; TRBD2 aligns across 12 bases. CDR3 nucleotides: TGTGCCACCAGTGACGCTAGCGGGGGGGACAATGAGCAGTTCTTC. This gives the protein CATSDASGGDNEQFF.